One sample yielded the 8 T cell receptor beta chains listed below, sequenced in a study of blood T cells in healthy people across ages. PCR was performed a second time for roughly 7 to 12 cycles using a sample-barcoded 5' primer and a J-beta primer mix. Each CDR3 protein gets one entry after TCRdb re-called the 5' RACE reads with MiXCR. The table shows 1.5 million to 2 million distinct CDR3 sequences, with 28% occurring only once. Sample: blood. Source of these receptors: a woman aged 25 to 45 in good health.

The table lists this clonotype with a few counts. V usage is TRBV6-5 and J usage is TRBJ1-1; no reliable D call. The germline V gene has CDR1 MNHEY and CDR2 SVGAGI. The CDR3 is 15 amino acids. Trimming shortened V by 6 bases and J by 1 base, and 15 bases separated the two germline ends. The CDR3 region is CASSQFRAGNTEAFF. CDR3 coding DNA: TGTGCCAGCAGCCAGTTTCGGGCTGGGAACACTGAAGCTTTCTTT.

The chain combines TRBV7-2 with TRBJ1-2; D may be TRBD1 (6 bases). This CDR3 is 14 amino acids long. Germline values: CDR1 SGHTA, CDR2 FQGNSA. Trimming took off 6 bases at V and 2 bases at J, with 13 bases between the two ends. CDR3 bases: TGTGCCAGCAGTATTCAACAGGGAAACTATGGCTACACCTTC. Translated: CASSIQQGNYGYTF.

This clonotype was recorded once. The chain employs TRBV15 and TRBJ2-5; possibly TRBD1 for D (5 bases). The J call is in doubt because the DNA end fits TRBJ2-7 better. The CDR3 is 13 amino acids. Germline assignment: CDR1 LNHNV and CDR2 YYDKDF (reference sequence). CDR3 residues: CATSRWGGYEQYF. The CDR3 region has the DNA TGTGCCACCAGCAGGTGGGGCGGCTACGAGCAGTACTTC.

This clonotype was picked up a small number of times. The chain combines TRBV5-1 with TRBJ2-3; 11 positions match TRBD2. The CDR3 loop spans 16 amino acids. Germline trimming cut 1 base from V and 8 bases from J; bases unmatched to any gene: 9. The germline V gene has CDR1 SGHRS and CDR2 YFSETQ. For the CDR3, the DNA is TGCGCCAGCAGCTTGATGGTTAGCGGGGGGGCCGGTACGCAGTATTTT. This codes for CASSLMVSGGAGTQYF.

The table lists this clonotype with a few counts. A much larger clone differs by one base, so this may be a read error. This sequence joins TRBV5-1 and TRBJ2-6; weak D call: TRBD1 (5 bases). The V gene's germline CDR1 is SGHRS and CDR2 YFSETQ. This CDR3 is built from 15 residues. The CDR3 region is CASEDKSSGANVRTF. Here the CDR3 DNA reads TGCGCCAGCGAGGACAAAAGCTCTGGGGCCAACGTCCGGACTTTC.

The sample holds many counts of this clonotype. The chain has TRBV7-9 and TRBJ2-1, with D hard to call. There are 19 residues in the CDR3. V lost 5 bases, J lost 4 bases, and 27 bases lay in between. CDR1 and CDR2 from the germline V gene are SEHNR and FQNEAQ (reference sequence). The CDR3 bases are TGTGCCAGCAGCCTCTTACAGTCGCGCGTCAAGGGCAAATACAATGAGCAGTTCTTC. This translates into CASSLLQSRVKGKYNEQFF. The whole variable domain, filled in from reference TRBV7-9 and TRBJ2-1, reads DTGVSQNPRHKITKRGQNVTFRCDPISEHNRLYWYRQTLGQGPEFLTYFQNEAQLEKSRLLSDRFSAERPKGSFSTLEIQRTEQGDSAMYLCASSLLQSRVKGKYNEQFFGPGTRLTVL.

This clonotype turned up a few times. This sequence may be a read error, since a much larger clone differs from it by one base. This rearrangement joins TRBV7-6 to TRBJ2-5; TRBD2 matches at 8 bases. Looked up from germline, CDR1 is SGHVS and CDR2 is FNYEAQ. The CDR3 has 13 residues. The CDR3 bases are TGTGCCAGCAGCTTATACGGGGGGGAGACCCGGTACTTC. Translation gives CASSLYGGETRYF.

This clonotype was seen at least ten times. The J gene is TRBJ2-1, the V gene TRBV6-2 or TRBV6-3; 13 bases match TRBD2. Germline V gene lookup returns CDR1 MNHEY and CDR2 SVGEGT. Trimming removed 2 bases from V and 5 bases from J; junction bases left unmatched: 0. The CDR3 loop spans 15 amino acids. This CDR3 reads CASSYGTSGNNEQFF. CDR3 DNA: TGTGCCAGCAGTTACGGGACTAGCGGGAACAATGAGCAGTTCTTC.